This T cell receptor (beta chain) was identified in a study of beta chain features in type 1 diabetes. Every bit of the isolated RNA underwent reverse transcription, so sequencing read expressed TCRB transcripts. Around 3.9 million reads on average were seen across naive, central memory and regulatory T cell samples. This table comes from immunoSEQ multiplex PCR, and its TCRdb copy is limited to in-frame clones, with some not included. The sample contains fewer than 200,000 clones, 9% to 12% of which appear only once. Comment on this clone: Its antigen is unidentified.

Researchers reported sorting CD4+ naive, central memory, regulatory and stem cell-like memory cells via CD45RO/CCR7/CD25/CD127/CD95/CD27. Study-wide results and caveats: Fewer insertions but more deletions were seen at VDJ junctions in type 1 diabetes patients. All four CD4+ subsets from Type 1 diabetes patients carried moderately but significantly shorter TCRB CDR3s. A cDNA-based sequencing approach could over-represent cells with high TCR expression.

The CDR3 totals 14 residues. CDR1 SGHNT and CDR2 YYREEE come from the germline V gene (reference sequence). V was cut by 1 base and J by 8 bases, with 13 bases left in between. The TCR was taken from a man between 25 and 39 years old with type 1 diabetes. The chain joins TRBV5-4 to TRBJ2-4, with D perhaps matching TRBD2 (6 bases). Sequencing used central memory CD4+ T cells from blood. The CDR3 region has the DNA TGTGCCAGCAGCTTGAGTCTAGGGAGGCACATTCAGTACTTC. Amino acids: CASSLSLGRHIQYF. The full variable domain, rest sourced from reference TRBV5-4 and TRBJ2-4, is ETGVTQSPTHLIKTRGQQVTLRCSSQSGHNTVSWYQQALGQGPQFIFQYYREEENGRGNFPPRFSGLQFPNYSSELNVNALELDDSALYLCASSLSLGRHIQYFGAGTRLSVL.